Below, 5 T cell receptor beta chains from the same sample are listed, as sequenced in a study of cytomegalovirus exposure and HLA in healthy donors. It was with 60 Vbeta and 13 Jbeta primers that the PCR ran. Profiled with immunoSEQ multiplex PCR; TCRdb holds only in-frame clones, not every one. The sample includes 110,000 or so clones, 82% seen only once; the top ten take around 2.3%. Sequencing was performed on PBMCs. These TCRs come from a woman under 30 in good health and CMV-seronegative.

This chain joins TRBV4-2 and TRBJ2-3; tentatively, D is TRBD2 (7 bases). The ends were cut back, 0 bases at V and 4 bases at J, with 11 bases in the middle. The V gene's germline CDR1 is LGHNA and CDR2 YNFKEQ. The CDR3 is 15 amino acids. CDR3 region: CASSQEGGGPDTQYF. As DNA, the CDR3 is TGTGCCAGCAGCCAAGAGGGCGGGGGCCCAGATACGCAGTATTTT.

The chain carries TRBV5-1 and TRBJ2-1, with D hard to call. The CDR3 consists of 16 residues. Per the germline V gene, CDR1 is SGHRS and CDR2 is YFSETQ. V gave up 0 bases and J gave up 5 bases, with 15 bases separating them. CDR3: CASSLAVGGLNNEQFF. CDR3 DNA: TGCGCCAGCAGCTTGGCCGTTGGCGGATTAAACAATGAGCAGTTCTTC.

The V and J genes are TRBV28 and TRBJ1-3, with D possibly being TRBD1 (6 bases). CDR1 MDHEN and CDR2 SYDVKM come from the germline V gene. V gave up 6 bases and J gave up 9 bases, with 15 bases separating them. The CDR3 covers 13 residues. The CDR3 DNA follows: TGTGCCAGCAGCTTCAGGGGCCTGTCCACCATATATTTT. The encoded protein is CASSFRGLSTIYF. The whole variable domain, filled in from reference TRBV28 and TRBJ1-3, reads DVKVTQSSRYLVKRTGEKVFLECVQDMDHENMFWYRQDPGLGLRLIYFSYDVKMKEKGDIPEGYSVSREKKERFSLILESASTNQTSMYLCASSFRGLSTIYFGEGSWLTVV.

The gene calls are TRBV19 and TRBJ1-5; the D is unclear. The germline V and J ends were trimmed by 0 bases and 4 bases, with 10 bases remaining between them. This CDR3 contains 15 residues. CDR1 is LNHDA, CDR2 SQIVND, per germline (reference sequence). Here the CDR3 reads CASSIDLWQNQPQHF. CDR3 in DNA: TGTGCCAGTAGTATAGATTTGTGGCAGAATCAGCCCCAGCATTTT.

The gene calls are TRBV5-4 and TRBJ2-4; 9 bases map to TRBD1. The CDR3 consists of 13 residues. The germline V gene encodes CDR1 SGHNT and CDR2 YYREEE (reference sequence). The V gene end was trimmed by 3 bases and the J gene end by 8 bases; junction bases not matched to a gene: 3. The chain's CDR3 is CASSWDREDIQYF. CDR3 DNA: TGTGCCAGCAGCTGGGACAGGGAGGACATTCAGTACTTC.